The clone carrying this T cell receptor beta chain was recorded at least ten times. The antigen is undetermined. Findings and caveats of the study: The TCR gene usage of tumor memory CD4+ T cells clustered together with blood and lymph node memory CD4+ cells and with lymph node naive CD4+ cells. Greatest tumor Treg TCR overlap was with tumor naive CD4+ cells.

Treg sorting used a CD4+CD25+CD127-/low gate. V was clipped by 1 base and J by 0 bases, with 7 bases between them. Per germline, CDR1 SGHTA and CDR2 FQGNSA. This CDR3 region has 16 residues. Full-length variable regions came from constant-region reverse primers plus semi-nested Nested Universal Primer A PCR. One entry per CDR3 protein, called by TCRdb with MiXCR from the 5' RACE reads. The table has about 10,000 distinct CDR3 sequences, less than 30% seen once. The chain couples TRBV7-2 to TRBJ2-6; tentatively, D is TRBD1 or TRBD2 (5 bases each). Sequencing was performed on Tregs sorted from blood. This sequence originates from a female donor with breast cancer. The CDR3 loop reads CASSLGGSSGANVLTF. CDR3 coding DNA: TGTGCCAGCAGCTTAGGGGGGAGCTCTGGGGCCAACGTCCTGACTTTC.